This T cell receptor beta chain was observed in a study of T cell responses to AZD1222 COVID-19 vaccine. A remark on this clone: The antigen remains unidentified. Compared with germline, one end of the junction differs, possibly owing to a read error.

This CDR3 has 13 amino acids. CDR1 is SGHNT and CDR2 is YYREEE in the germline V gene (reference sequence). Whole-study findings and limits: The study reported that nearly half of spike-specific TCRs target unmutated variant regions. Spike-specific TCR breadth and depth were elevated following two AZD1222 doses. A mostly white British donor set with more females was recruited, and clonal diversity was possibly underestimated. Regions 160-218 and 743-854 held dominance among vaccine-associated CD4 TCRs, which spanned spike.

TCRdb's table, derived via immunoSEQ multiplex PCR, lists solely in-frame clones and lacks some. The table has approximately 180,000 clones, approximately 86% seen once. The TCR comes from an adult in good health. The source material was peripheral blood, sampled on day 0 of AZD1222 vaccination. This chain joins TRBV5-4 and TRBJ1-4; D perhaps matches TRBD1 (5 bases). CDR3 sequence reads: CASSLAGGGVGIF. The CDR3 coding sequence is TGTGCCAGCAGCTTGGCCGGGGGGGGTGTCGGGATTTTT.